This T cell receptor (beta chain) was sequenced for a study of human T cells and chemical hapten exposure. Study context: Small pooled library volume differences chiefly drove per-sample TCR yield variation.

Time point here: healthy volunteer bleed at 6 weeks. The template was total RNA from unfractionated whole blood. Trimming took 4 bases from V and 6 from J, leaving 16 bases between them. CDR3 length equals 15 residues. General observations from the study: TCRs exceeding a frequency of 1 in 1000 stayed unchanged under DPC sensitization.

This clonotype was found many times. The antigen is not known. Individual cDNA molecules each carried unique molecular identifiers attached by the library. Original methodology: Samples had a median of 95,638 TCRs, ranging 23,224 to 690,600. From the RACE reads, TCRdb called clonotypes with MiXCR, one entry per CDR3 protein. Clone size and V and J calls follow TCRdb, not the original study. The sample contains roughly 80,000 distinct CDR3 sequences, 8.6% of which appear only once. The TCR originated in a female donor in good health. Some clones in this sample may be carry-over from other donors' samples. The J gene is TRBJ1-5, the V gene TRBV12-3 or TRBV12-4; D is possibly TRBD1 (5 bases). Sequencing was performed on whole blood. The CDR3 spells CASSSLRPTVQPQHF. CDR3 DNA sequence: TGTGCCAGCAGTTCACTACGTCCGACAGTTCAGCCCCAGCATTTT.